In its sample, the clone carrying this T cell receptor (beta chain) was seen a few times. Fresh 10 ml peripheral blood yielded PBMCs. Per the germline V gene, CDR1 is PRHDT and CDR2 is FYEKMQ (reference sequence). The junction had 13 bases not matched to a gene; V was cut back by 0 bases and J by 8 bases. The CDR3 has 17 residues. What was amplified from RNA transcripts were TCR beta CDR3 regions. The TCR CDR3 first-round RT-PCR relied on the HTBI primer set. TCRdb recomputed calls from the multiplex PCR reads with MiXCR, one row per CDR3 protein. The profile shows about 320,000 distinct CDR3 sequences, about 15% of them singletons. The data belong to a study of T cells in Graves' hyperthyroidism and ophthalmopathy.

Sequencing input: blood. V gene TRBV13 combines with J gene TRBJ1-2, with TRBD1 identical over 9 bases. The receptor was derived from a man aged 25-45 years with Graves' hyperthyroidism. The CDR3 nucleotides are TGTGCCAGCAGCTTAGGTCGGGACAGGGAGAGGGCGAAAGGCTACACCTTC. This sequence encodes CASSLGRDRERAKGYTF.